Listed here are 17 T cell receptor beta chains from one sample, sequenced in a study of blood T cells in healthy people across ages. Next came a second PCR, run for about 7 to 11 cycles, which used a sample-barcoded 5' primer along with a J-beta primer mix. Via MiXCR, TCRdb re-called the 5' RACE reads, giving one row per CDR3 protein. The sample consists of around 1,500,000 distinct CDR3 sequences, 28% of them appearing once. Sequenced material: blood. The source of these receptors is a woman aged 25 to 39 in good health.

The chain is built from TRBV27 and TRBJ1-6; 10 positions agree with TRBD1. The CDR3 contains 14 residues. The germline gives CDR1 MNHEY, CDR2 SMNVEV (reference sequence). The J segment lost 10 bases and the V segment lost 10 bases, leaving 10 bases of the junction unmatched. In DNA, the CDR3 is TGTGCCACCCGGCCGGGACAGGGGACATCACCCCTCCACTTT. Translated: CATRPGQGTSPLHF.

This chain joins TRBV4-3 and TRBJ2-5; 11 bases line up with TRBD1. Germline V CDR1 and CDR2: LGHNA, YSLEER. This CDR3 is 14 amino acids long. J lost 5 bases, V lost 1 base, and 0 bases had no gene match. CDR3 residues: CASSQGTGGETQYF. The CDR3, as DNA: TGCGCCAGCAGCCAAGGGACAGGGGGCGAGACCCAGTACTTC.

V usage is TRBV5-5 and J usage is TRBJ2-5; D tentatively reads TRBD1 or TRBD2 (6 bases each). The V gene's germline CDR1 is SGHKS and CDR2 YYEKEE (reference sequence). The V gene lost 1 base and the J gene lost 5 bases, with 15 bases spanning the gap. The CDR3 sequence is 15 residues long. The CDR3 nucleotides are TGTGCCAGCAGCTTGCTTGGGGGGCATAGGGAGACCCAGTACTTC. It codes for CASSLLGGHRETQYF.

This clonotype was detected a few times. The V and J genes are TRBV7-9 and TRBJ2-3; D uncertain. This CDR3 is 14 amino acids long. Germline assignment: CDR1 SEHNR and CDR2 FQNEAQ (reference sequence). Trimming pared 8 bases from V and 2 bases from J, leaving 14 bases between. This CDR3 reads CASGPGGYTDTQYF. CDR3 DNA: TGTGCCAGCGGCCCGGGCGGTTACACAGATACGCAGTATTTT. Full variable domain (remainder filled in from reference TRBV7-9 and TRBJ2-3): DTGVSQNPRHKITKRGQNVTFRCDPISEHNRLYWYRQTLGQGPEFLTYFQNEAQLEKSRLLSDRFSAERPKGSFSTLEIQRTEQGDSAMYLCASGPGGYTDTQYFGPGTRLTVL.

The chain employs TRBV7-6 and TRBJ2-1; D call uncertain. V lost 4 bases, J lost 13 bases, and 17 bases lay in between. The germline CDR1 and CDR2 sequences are SGHVS and FNYEAQ. This CDR3 spans 13 amino acids. The CDR3: CASSSAVPETQFF. CDR3 nucleotides: TGTGCCAGCAGCTCGGCCGTCCCGGAGACCCAGTTCTTC.

The chain has TRBV18 and TRBJ2-1; 7 bases match TRBD2. Germline values: CDR1 KGHSH, CDR2 LQKENI. This CDR3 has 15 amino acids. V was clipped by 5 bases and J by 2 bases; unmatched bases: 6. CDR3 in amino acids: CASSITGTTYNEQFF. The CDR3 DNA reads TGTGCCAGCTCAATCACCGGGACTACCTACAATGAGCAGTTCTTC.

Ten or more counts support this clonotype. The chain employs TRBV5-1 and TRBJ1-2, with D unresolved. The V end lost 4 bases, the J end lost 5 bases, and 12 bases lay between the germline ends. Germline CDR1 SGHRS, CDR2 YFSETQ. The CDR3 is 13 residues long. The CDR3 region is CASSPDGEYGYTF. CDR3 coding DNA: TGCGCCAGCAGCCCCGACGGGGAATATGGCTACACCTTC.

The table lists this clonotype with many counts. J is TRBJ2-7 and V is TRBV9; D is ambiguous. Germline V gives CDR1 SGDLS, CDR2 YYNGEE. CDR3 length equals 15 residues. Trimming removed 0 bases at V and 0 bases at J, with 10 bases between. For the CDR3, the DNA is TGTGCCAGCAGCGTAGCTGGGGATAGCTCCTACGAGCAGTACTTC. The encoded protein is CASSVAGDSSYEQYF.

With regard to this clonotype: A much larger clonotype is one base distant, so this may be a read error. This chain uses TRBV29-1 with TRBJ2-1; the D gene could be TRBD1 or TRBD2 (5 bases each). The CDR3 totals 14 residues. The germline CDR1 and CDR2 sequences are SQVTM and ANQGSEA. The CDR3 sequence: CSVEARDVYNVQFF. CDR3 in DNA: TGCAGCGTTGAAGCACGGGACGTCTACAATGTGCAGTTCTTC.

A few counts support this clonotype. This sequence joins TRBV18 and TRBJ1-2, with D maybe TRBD1 (5 bases). In germline, CDR1 is KGHSH, CDR2 LQKENI. With 9 bases removed from V and 3 bases from J, the gap between germline ends came to 14 bases. The CDR3 totals 13 residues. The CDR3 nucleotides are TGTGCCAGTAGTCCTCCAGGGTACTATGGCTACACCTTC. Residues: CASSPPGYYGYTF.

This rearrangement joins TRBV20-1 to TRBJ2-1; 10 nucleotides match TRBD2. Germline CDR1 DFQATT, CDR2 SNEGSKA (reference sequence). This CDR3 spans 15 amino acids. Unmatched junction bases numbered 9, after V lost 4 bases and J lost 6 bases. This CDR3 is CSAIPGSGRANEQFF. The CDR3 nucleotides read TGCAGTGCTATCCCCGGAAGCGGGAGGGCCAATGAGCAGTTCTTC.

This clonotype was detected only a few times. This chain connects TRBV20-1 to TRBJ2-3; D ambiguous. Germline CDR1 DFQATT, CDR2 SNEGSKA (reference sequence). Trimming left V 1 base short and J 3 bases short, with 17 bases between. The CDR3 totals 16 residues. CDR3 nucleotides: TGCAGTGCTAGAGTCGGATTCGGCAGTGAGACAGATACGCAGTATTTT. Residues: CSARVGFGSETDTQYF.

The V call is TRBV18, the J call TRBJ1-5, with D tentatively TRBD1 (5 bases). The V gene lost 0 bases and the J gene lost 3 bases, with 12 bases spanning the gap. The CDR3 has 16 residues. Looked up from germline, CDR1 is KGHSH and CDR2 is LQKENI. The CDR3 loop is CASSPPPDGANQPQHF. The CDR3 nucleotides are TGTGCCAGCTCACCACCCCCAGACGGGGCCAATCAGCCCCAGCATTTT.

The chain combines TRBV9 with TRBJ1-5; 10 nucleotides agree with TRBD1. In germline, CDR1 is SGDLS, CDR2 YYNGEE. This CDR3 contains 20 residues. Germline trimming cut 4 bases from V and 1 base from J; bases unmatched to any gene: 17. The CDR3 DNA reads as TGTGCCAGCAGCCCTCAGGGGGGCAGGACAGGGGGAGTAAGCAATCAGCCCCAGCATTTT. Translation: CASSPQGGRTGGVSNQPQHF.

This clonotype was counted many times. J is TRBJ2-5 and V is TRBV20-1; 8 bases match TRBD2. Germline V gives CDR1 DFQATT, CDR2 SNEGSKA (reference sequence). J was trimmed by 3 bases and V by 3 bases; bases with no gene match: 15. The CDR3 sequence is 17 residues long. Written as DNA, the CDR3 is TGCAGTGCTAGCACCGGGGGGGCTATCGTCGGGGAAGAGACCCAGTACTTC. This gives the protein CSASTGGAIVGEETQYF.

This sequence joins TRBV29-1 and TRBJ1-1; 7 bases are a match to TRBD1. Germline CDR1 is SQVTM and CDR2 is ANQGSEA. CDR3 length: 13 residues. The CDR3 DNA is TGCAGGGCTGGGGGGACAGCGAACACTGAAGCTTTCTTT. This translates into CRAGGTANTEAFF.

This clonotype was found a few times. The chain has TRBV14 and TRBJ1-2; D remains unclear. The CDR3 runs 15 residues. Between the trimmed V and J ends, which lost 4 bases and 2 bases, there was a span of 14 bases. Germline values: CDR1 SGHDN, CDR2 FVKESK. Here the CDR3 DNA reads TGTGCCAGCAGCCTCTTCGATGAGCCCAACTATGGCTACACCTTC. Amino acids: CASSLFDEPNYGYTF.